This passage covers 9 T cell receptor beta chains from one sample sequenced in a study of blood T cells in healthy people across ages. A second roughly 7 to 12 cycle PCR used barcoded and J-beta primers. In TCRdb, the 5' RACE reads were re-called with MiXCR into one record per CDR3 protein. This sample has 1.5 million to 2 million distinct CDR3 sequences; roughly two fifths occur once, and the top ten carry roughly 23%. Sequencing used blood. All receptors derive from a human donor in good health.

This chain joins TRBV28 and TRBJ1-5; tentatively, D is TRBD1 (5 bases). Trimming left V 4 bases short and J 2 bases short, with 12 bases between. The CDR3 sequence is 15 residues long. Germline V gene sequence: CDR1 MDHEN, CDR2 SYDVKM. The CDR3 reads CASSSTQERNQPQHF. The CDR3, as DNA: TGTGCCAGCAGTTCAACACAGGAGCGCAATCAGCCCCAGCATTTT. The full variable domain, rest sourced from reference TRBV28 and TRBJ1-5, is DVKVTQSSRYLVKRTGEKVFLECVQDMDHENMFWYRQDPGLGLRLIYFSYDVKMKEKGDIPEGYSVSREKKERFSLILESASTNQTSMYLCASSSTQERNQPQHFGDGTRLSIL.

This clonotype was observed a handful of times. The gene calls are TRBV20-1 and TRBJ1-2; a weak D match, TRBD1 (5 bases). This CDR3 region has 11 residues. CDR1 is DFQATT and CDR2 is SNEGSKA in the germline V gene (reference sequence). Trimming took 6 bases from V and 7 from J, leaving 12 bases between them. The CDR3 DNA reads TGCAGTGCCGACAGAGGATCTGGCTACACCTTC. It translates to CSADRGSGYTF.

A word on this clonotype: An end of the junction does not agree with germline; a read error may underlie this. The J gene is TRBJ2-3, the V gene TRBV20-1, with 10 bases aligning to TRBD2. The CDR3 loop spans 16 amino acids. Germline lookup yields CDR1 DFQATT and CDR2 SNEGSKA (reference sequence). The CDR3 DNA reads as TGCAGTGCTCTCCCCCTAGCGGGGGTGAGCACGGATACGCAGTATTTT. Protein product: CSALPLAGVSTDTQYF.

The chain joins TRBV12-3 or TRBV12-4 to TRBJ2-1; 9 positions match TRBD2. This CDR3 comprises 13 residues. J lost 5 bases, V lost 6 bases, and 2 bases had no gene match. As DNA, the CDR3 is TGTGCCAGCAGACGACTAGCGGACAATGAGCAGTTCTTC. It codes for CASRRLADNEQFF.

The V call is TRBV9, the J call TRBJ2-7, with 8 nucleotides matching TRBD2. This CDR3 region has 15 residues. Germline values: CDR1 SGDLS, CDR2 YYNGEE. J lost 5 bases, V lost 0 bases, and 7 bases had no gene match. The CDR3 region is CASSVAGGPLDEQYF. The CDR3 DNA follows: TGTGCCAGCAGCGTAGCGGGGGGGCCCTTAGACGAGCAGTACTTC.

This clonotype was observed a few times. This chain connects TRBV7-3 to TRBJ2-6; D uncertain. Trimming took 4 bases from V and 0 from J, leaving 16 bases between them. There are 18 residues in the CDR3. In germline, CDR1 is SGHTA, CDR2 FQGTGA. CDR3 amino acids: CASSSGPARVSGANVLTF. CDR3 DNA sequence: TGTGCCAGCAGCTCCGGTCCCGCAAGGGTCTCTGGGGCCAACGTCCTGACTTTC.

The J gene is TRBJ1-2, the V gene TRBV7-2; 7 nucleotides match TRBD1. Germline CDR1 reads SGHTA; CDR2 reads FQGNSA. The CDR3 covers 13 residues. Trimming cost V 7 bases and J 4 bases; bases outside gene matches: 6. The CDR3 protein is CASTHRGIYGYTF. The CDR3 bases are TGTGCCAGCACCCACAGGGGAATCTATGGCTACACCTTC.

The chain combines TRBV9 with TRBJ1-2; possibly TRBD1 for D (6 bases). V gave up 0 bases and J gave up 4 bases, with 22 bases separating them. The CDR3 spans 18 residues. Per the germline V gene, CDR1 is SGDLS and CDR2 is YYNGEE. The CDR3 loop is CASSVDPNPRGIRYGYTF. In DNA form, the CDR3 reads TGTGCCAGCAGCGTAGATCCCAACCCCAGGGGAATTCGCTATGGCTACACCTTC.

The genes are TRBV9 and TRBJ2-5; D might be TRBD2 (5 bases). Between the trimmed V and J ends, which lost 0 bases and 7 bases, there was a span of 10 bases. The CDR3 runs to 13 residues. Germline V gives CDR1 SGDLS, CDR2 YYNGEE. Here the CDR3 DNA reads TGTGCCAGCAGCGTAGCATTTGAGGGGACCCAGTACTTC. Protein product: CASSVAFEGTQYF.